This T cell receptor beta chain was sequenced for a study of T cell changes during pregnancy in multiple sclerosis. This clone was picked up one time. V lost 6 bases to trimming and J lost 10 bases, with 14 bases between them. CDR1 DFQATT and CDR2 SNEGSKA come from the germline V gene (reference sequence). The CDR3 length is 11 residues. TCRdb's table, derived via immunoSEQ multiplex PCR, lists solely in-frame clones and lacks some. Among more than 70,000 clones listed, 90% to 95% were seen once. The sample was peripheral blood, taken after pregnancy. V usage is TRBV20-1 and J usage is TRBJ2-3; a possible D gene is TRBD1 (5 bases). The TCR comes from a female donor in good health, enrolled as a control in a pregnancy study. The DNA of the CDR3 is TGCAGTGCGGCCAGGGTTGGTTCGCAGTATTTT. It translates to CSAARVGSQYF.